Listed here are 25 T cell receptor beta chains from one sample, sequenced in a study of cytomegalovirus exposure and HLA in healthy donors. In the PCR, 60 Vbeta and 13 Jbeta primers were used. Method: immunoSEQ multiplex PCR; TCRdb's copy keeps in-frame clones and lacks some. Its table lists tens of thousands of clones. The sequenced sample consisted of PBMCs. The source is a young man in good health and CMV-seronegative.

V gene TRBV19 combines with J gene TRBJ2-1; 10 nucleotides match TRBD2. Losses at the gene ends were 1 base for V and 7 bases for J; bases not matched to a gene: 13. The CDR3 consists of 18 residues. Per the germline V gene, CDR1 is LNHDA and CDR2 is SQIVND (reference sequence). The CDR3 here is CASSIGGTASGSRNEQFF. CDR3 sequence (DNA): TGTGCCAGTAGTATAGGGGGGACAGCTAGCGGGAGTAGGAATGAGCAGTTCTTC.

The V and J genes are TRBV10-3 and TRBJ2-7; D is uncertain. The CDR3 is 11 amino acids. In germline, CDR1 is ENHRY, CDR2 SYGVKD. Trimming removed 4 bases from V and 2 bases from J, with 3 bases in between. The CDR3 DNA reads TGTGCCATCAGTGCAGCCTACGAGCAGTACTTC. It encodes CAISAAYEQYF.

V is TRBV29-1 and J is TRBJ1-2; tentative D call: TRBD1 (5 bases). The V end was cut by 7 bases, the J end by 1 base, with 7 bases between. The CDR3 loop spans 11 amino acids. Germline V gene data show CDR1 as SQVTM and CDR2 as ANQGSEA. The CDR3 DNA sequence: TGCAGCGCCGACAGTAACTATGGCTACACCTTC. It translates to CSADSNYGYTF.

In nucleotides, the CDR3 is TGTGCCAGCAGCTGGACTAGCGGTTCGACCGGGGAGCTGTTTTTT. Its translation: CASSWTSGSTGELFF. J is TRBJ2-2 and V is TRBV6-6; TRBD2 agrees at 10 bases. The germline V gene has CDR1 MNHNY and CDR2 SVGAGI (reference sequence). V lost 6 bases and J lost 5; bases outside the gene matches: 6. CDR3 size: 15 residues.

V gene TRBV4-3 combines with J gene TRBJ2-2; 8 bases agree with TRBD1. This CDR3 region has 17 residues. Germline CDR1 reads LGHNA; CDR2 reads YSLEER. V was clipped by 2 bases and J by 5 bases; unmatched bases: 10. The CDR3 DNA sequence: TGCGCCAGCAGCCAATCACCCGGACAGGGAGAAACCGGGGAGCTGTTTTTT. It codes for CASSQSPGQGETGELFF.

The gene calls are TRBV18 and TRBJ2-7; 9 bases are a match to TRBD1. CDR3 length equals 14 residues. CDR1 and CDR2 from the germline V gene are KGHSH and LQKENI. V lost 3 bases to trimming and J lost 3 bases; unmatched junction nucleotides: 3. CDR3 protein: CASSPTGGLYEQYF. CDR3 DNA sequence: TGTGCCAGCTCACCCACAGGGGGCCTCTACGAGCAGTACTTC. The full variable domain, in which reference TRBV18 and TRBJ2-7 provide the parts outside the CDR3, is NAGVMQNPRHLVRRRGQEARLRCSPMKGHSHVYWYRQLPEEGLKFMVYLQKENIIDESGMPKERFSAEFPKEGPSILRIQQVVRGDSAAYFCASSPTGGLYEQYFGPGTRLTVT.

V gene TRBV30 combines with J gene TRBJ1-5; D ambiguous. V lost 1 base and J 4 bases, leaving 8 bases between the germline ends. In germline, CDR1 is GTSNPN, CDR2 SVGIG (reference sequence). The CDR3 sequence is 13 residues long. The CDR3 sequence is CAWSGRENQPQHF. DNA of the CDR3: TGTGCCTGGAGTGGGAGGGAAAATCAGCCCCAGCATTTT.

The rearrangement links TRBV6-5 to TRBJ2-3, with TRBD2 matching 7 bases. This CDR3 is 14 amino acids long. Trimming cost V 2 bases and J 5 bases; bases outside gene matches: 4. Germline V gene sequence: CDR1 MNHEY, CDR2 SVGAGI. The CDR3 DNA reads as TGTGCCAGCAGTTACGCAGCGGGGCTAGATACGCAGTATTTT. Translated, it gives CASSYAAGLDTQYF.

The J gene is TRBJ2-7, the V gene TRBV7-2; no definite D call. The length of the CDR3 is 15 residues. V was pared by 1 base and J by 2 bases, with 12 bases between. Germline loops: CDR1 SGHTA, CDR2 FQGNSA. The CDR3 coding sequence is TGTGCCAGCAGCTTAGAGAGTACAGCCACCTACGAGCAGTACTTC. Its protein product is CASSLESTATYEQYF.

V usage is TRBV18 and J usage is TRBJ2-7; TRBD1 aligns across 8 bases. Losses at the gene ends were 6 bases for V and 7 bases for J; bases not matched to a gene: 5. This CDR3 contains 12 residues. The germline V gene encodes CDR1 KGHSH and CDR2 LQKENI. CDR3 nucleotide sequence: TGTGCCAGCTCGGAGGGGACAGGTGAGCAGTACTTC. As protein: CASSEGTGEQYF.

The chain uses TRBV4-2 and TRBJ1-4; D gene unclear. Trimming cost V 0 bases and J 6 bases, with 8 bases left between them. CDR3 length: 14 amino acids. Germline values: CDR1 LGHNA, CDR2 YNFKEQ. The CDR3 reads CASSQERRDEKLFF. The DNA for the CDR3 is TGTGCCAGCAGCCAAGAGCGGAGGGATGAAAAACTGTTTTTT.

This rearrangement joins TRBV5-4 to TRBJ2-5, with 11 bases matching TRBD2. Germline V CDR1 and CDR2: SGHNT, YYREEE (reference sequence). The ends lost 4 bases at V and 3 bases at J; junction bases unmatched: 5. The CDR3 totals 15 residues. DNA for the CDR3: TGTGCCAGCAGCCCTAGCGGGAGGAGTGAAGAGACCCAGTACTTC. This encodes CASSPSGRSEETQYF.

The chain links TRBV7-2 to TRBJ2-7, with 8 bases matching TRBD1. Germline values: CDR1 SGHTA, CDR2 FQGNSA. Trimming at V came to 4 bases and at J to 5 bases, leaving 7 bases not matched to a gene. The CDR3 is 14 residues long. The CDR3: CASSSDRVNHEQYF. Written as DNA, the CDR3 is TGTGCCAGCAGCTCGGACAGGGTTAACCACGAGCAGTACTTC.

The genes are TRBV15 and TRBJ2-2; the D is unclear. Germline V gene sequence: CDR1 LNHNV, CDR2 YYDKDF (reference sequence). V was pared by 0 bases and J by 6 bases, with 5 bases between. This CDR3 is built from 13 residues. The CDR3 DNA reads TGTGCCACCAGCAGAGACCTCGCCGGGGAGCTGTTTTTT. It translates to CATSRDLAGELFF.

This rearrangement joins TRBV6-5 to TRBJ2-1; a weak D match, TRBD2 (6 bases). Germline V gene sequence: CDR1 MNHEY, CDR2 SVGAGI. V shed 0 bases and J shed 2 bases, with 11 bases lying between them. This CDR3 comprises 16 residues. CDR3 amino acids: CASSYSVAVPYNEQFF. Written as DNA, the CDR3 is TGTGCCAGCAGTTACTCGGTAGCGGTCCCCTACAATGAGCAGTTCTTC.

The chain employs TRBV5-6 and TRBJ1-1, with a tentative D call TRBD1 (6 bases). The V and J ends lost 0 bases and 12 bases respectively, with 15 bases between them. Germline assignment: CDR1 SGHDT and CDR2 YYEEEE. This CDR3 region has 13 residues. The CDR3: CASSLGPGTSPFF. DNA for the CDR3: TGTGCCAGCAGCTTGGGGCCGGGGACATCTCCTTTCTTT.

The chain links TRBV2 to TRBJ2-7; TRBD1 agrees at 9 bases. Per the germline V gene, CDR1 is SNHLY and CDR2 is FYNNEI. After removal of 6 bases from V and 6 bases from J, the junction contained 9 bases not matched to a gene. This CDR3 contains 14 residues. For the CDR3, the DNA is TGTGCCAGCAGATTTGGGACAGGGTTAGGCGAGCAGTACTTC. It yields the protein CASRFGTGLGEQYF.

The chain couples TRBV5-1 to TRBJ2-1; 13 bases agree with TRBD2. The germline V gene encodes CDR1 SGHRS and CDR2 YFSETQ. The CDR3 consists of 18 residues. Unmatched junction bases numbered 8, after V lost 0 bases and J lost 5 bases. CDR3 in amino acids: CASSLDHRLAGGDNEQFF. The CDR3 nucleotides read TGCGCCAGCAGCTTGGACCATAGACTAGCGGGAGGCGACAATGAGCAGTTCTTC.

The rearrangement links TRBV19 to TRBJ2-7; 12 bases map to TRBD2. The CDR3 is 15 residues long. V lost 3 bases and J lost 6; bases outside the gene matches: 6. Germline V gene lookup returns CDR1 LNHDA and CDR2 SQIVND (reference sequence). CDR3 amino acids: CASSIGTSGPFEQYF. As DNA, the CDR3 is TGTGCCAGTAGTATTGGGACTAGCGGGCCCTTCGAGCAGTACTTC.

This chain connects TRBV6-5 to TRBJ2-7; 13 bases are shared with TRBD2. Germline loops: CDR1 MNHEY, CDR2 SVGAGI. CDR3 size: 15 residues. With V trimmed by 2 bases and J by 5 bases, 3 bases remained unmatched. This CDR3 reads CASSYGLAGADEQYF. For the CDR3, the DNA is TGTGCCAGCAGTTACGGACTAGCGGGAGCCGACGAGCAGTACTTC.

Here the CDR3 DNA reads TGTGCCAGCAGTGATATTTGGGCCGGGACAGGGTATGGCTACACCTTC. Translated, it gives CASSDIWAGTGYGYTF. V and J are TRBV6-1 and TRBJ1-2, with 9 positions matching TRBD1. Trimming took 3 bases from V and 5 from J; bases not matched to a gene: 10. The CDR3 runs 16 residues. The germline V gene encodes CDR1 MNHNS and CDR2 SASEGT.

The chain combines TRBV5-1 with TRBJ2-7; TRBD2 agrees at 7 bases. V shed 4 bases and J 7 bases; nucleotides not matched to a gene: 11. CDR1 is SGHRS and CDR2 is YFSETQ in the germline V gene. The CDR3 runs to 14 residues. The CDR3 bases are TGCGCCAGCAGCGACCCGGGAGGCATCGAAGAGCAGTACTTC. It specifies CASSDPGGIEEQYF.

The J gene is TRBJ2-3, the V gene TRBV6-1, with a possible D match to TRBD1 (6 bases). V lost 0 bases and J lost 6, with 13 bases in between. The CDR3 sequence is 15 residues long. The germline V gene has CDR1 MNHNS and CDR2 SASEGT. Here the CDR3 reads CASSEAPGQSDTQYF. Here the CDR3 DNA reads TGTGCCAGCAGTGAAGCCCCTGGACAGTCGGATACGCAGTATTTT.

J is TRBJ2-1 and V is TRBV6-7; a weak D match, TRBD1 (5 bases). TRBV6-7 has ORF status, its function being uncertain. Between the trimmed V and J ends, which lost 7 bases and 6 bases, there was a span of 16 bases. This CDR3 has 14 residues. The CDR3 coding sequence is TGTGCCAGCATTACGGGTTGTAGGGGCAATGAGCAGTTCTTC. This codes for CASITGCRGNEQFF.

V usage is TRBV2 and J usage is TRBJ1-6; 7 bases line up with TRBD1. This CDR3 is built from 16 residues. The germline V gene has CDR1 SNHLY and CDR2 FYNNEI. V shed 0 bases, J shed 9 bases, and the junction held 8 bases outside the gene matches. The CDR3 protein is CASSEALGTVASPLHF. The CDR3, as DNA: TGTGCCAGCAGTGAAGCGCTTGGGACAGTCGCTTCACCCCTCCACTTT. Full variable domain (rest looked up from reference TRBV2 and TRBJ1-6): EPEVTQTPSHQVTQMGQEVILRCVPISNHLYFYWYRQILGQKVEFLVSFYNNEISEKSEIFDDQFSVERPDGSNFTLKIRSTKLEDSAMYFCASSEALGTVASPLHFGNGTRLTVT.